This T cell receptor beta chain was captured by sequencing in a study of cytomegalovirus exposure and HLA in healthy donors. A multiplex PCR was run with 60 Vbeta primers and 13 Jbeta primers. This table comes from immunoSEQ multiplex PCR, and its TCRdb copy is limited to in-frame clones, with some not included. The data show approximately 100,000 clones, 75% to 85% seen once. Germline V gene sequence: CDR1 SGHDT, CDR2 YYEEEE. The CDR3 sequence is 15 residues long. Deletions cut 2 bases from V and 2 bases from J, with 14 bases between. Material: PBMCs. The sequence came from a woman in her late teens or twenties in good health and CMV-seronegative. V and J are TRBV5-6 and TRBJ2-7, with a tentative D call TRBD2 (7 bases). CDR3 sequence: CASSFFAGATYEQYF. The CDR3 nucleotides read TGTGCCAGCAGCTTTTTCGCGGGGGCAACCTACGAGCAGTACTTC.